These 21 T cell receptor beta chains were all obtained from the same sample, sequenced in a study of blood T cell repertoires in COVID-19. The data were produced by immunoSEQ multiplex PCR, yet TCRdb's version contains in-frame clones alone and is incomplete. This sample has roughly 120,000 clones, with over 70% found just once. Sequences were obtained from peripheral blood. Receptors originate from a man aged 65 to 85 with acute or convalescent COVID-19.

This clone was counted between two and nine times. V is TRBV6-2 or TRBV6-3 and J is TRBJ1-6; D is ambiguous. Germline V gene sequence: CDR1 MNHEY, CDR2 SVGEGT. V lost 3 bases, J lost 0 bases, and 6 bases lay in between. The CDR3 has 15 residues. The CDR3 DNA sequence: TGTGCCAGCAGTTATTTCAGCTCCTATAATTCACCCCTCCACTTT. It codes for CASSYFSSYNSPLHF.

The chain couples TRBV5-6 to TRBJ2-7; 7 positions match TRBD1. The V gene's germline CDR1 is SGHDT and CDR2 YYEEEE. With V trimmed by 2 bases and J by 2 bases, 7 bases remained unmatched. The CDR3 loop spans 15 amino acids. The CDR3 protein is CASSFFRQGAYEQYF. The CDR3 DNA is TGTGCCAGCAGCTTTTTCCGGCAGGGGGCCTACGAGCAGTACTTC.

This CDR3 is CASSVNHDRGSGNTIYF. Here the CDR3 DNA reads TGTGCCAGCAGCGTCAATCACGACAGGGGGTCAGGAAACACCATATATTTT. This sequence joins TRBV9 and TRBJ1-3; 9 nucleotides match TRBD1. The CDR3 covers 17 residues. V lost 2 bases to trimming and J lost 4 bases; unmatched junction nucleotides: 10. In germline, CDR1 is SGDLS, CDR2 YYNGEE.

This clone came up a few times. The gene calls are TRBV11-2 and TRBJ1-2, with TRBD1 identical over 8 bases. CDR3 size: 13 residues. The germline V gene encodes CDR1 SGHAT and CDR2 FQNNGV. V lost 2 bases and J lost 8; bases outside the gene matches: 4. The CDR3 here is CASSLFRGPGYTF. CDR3 bases: TGTGCCAGCAGCTTATTCAGGGGGCCCGGCTACACCTTC.

The chain carries TRBV5-5 and TRBJ2-7; 7 positions agree with TRBD1. Germline CDR1 is SGHKS and CDR2 is YYEKEE (reference sequence). V gave up 1 base and J gave up 3 bases; unmatched junction bases: 7. The CDR3 contains 15 residues. In DNA form, the CDR3 reads TGTGCCAGCAGCTTGACCGGGGACAGCAACTACGAGCAGTACTTC. Translated, it gives CASSLTGDSNYEQYF.

The chain is built from TRBV3-1 (or the pseudogene TRBV3-2) and TRBJ2-1; 10 nucleotides agree with TRBD1. The J segment lost 6 bases and the V segment lost 4 bases, leaving 6 bases of the junction unmatched. CDR3 length: 15 amino acids. Germline V lookup: CDR1 LGHDT, CDR2 YNNKEL (reference sequence). The CDR3 DNA reads TGTGCCAGCAGCCTCCGGGGGACAGGGGTCAATGAGCAGTTCTTC. This sequence encodes CASSLRGTGVNEQFF.

In this sample, this clone turned up a few times. The genes are TRBV9 and TRBJ1-4; 11 nucleotides align to TRBD1. This CDR3 is 15 amino acids long. Germline CDR1 reads SGDLS; CDR2 reads YYNGEE. V gave up 5 bases and J gave up 7 bases; unmatched junction bases: 7. CDR3 coding DNA: TGTGCCAGCAGTCGAGGACAGGGGGCGTTTGAAAAACTGTTTTTT. Translation: CASSRGQGAFEKLFF.

The chain employs TRBV12-3 or TRBV12-4 and TRBJ1-2; D unclear. With 7 bases removed from V and 4 bases from J, the gap between germline ends came to 10 bases. This CDR3 is built from 12 residues. The CDR3: CASMGRRYGYTF. In DNA, the CDR3 is TGTGCCAGCATGGGCCGGCGCTATGGCTACACCTTC.

This clone was seen a handful of times. The chain is built from TRBV12-3 or TRBV12-4 and TRBJ1-2, with D possibly matching TRBD1 (5 bases). The CDR3 consists of 13 residues. Deletions cut 5 bases from V and 5 bases from J, with 12 bases between. CDR3: CASSRTRRYGYTF. For the CDR3, the DNA is TGTGCCAGCAGTCGGACACGTAGGTATGGCTACACCTTC.

The chain links TRBV7-2 to TRBJ2-3, with TRBD2 identical over 10 bases. J was trimmed by 5 bases and V by 1 base; bases with no gene match: 6. This CDR3 is 16 amino acids long. Germline CDR1 reads SGHTA; CDR2 reads FQGNSA. CDR3 residues: CASSLVRASGGDTQYF. The CDR3 DNA is TGTGCCAGCAGCTTAGTTCGGGCTAGCGGGGGAGATACGCAGTATTTT.

V and J are TRBV4-1 and TRBJ1-2; D not certain. This CDR3 has 15 amino acids. Germline V gene lookup returns CDR1 MGHRA and CDR2 YSYEKL. Trimming took off 1 base at V and 6 bases at J, with 15 bases between the two ends. The CDR3 DNA is TGCGCCAGCAGCCAAGTTTCGGGGAGCAATAATGGCTACACCTTC. This encodes CASSQVSGSNNGYTF.

The gene calls are TRBV24-1 and TRBJ2-5, with 7 bases aligning to TRBD2. Germline V gives CDR1 KGHDR, CDR2 SFDVKD. There are 14 residues in the CDR3. The ends lost 4 bases at V and 5 bases at J; junction bases unmatched: 6. The CDR3 coding sequence is TGTGCCACCAGTGAGACCGGGACTACTGAGACCCAGTACTTC. Encoded protein: CATSETGTTETQYF.

The chain recombines TRBV9 with TRBJ1-2, with 7 bases identical to TRBD1. The CDR3 length is 14 residues. Germline lookup yields CDR1 SGDLS and CDR2 YYNGEE. V shed 4 bases, J shed 4 bases, and the junction held 7 bases outside the gene matches. Here the CDR3 reads CASSTRQGLYGYTF. The CDR3 DNA is TGTGCCAGCAGCACCCGACAGGGACTCTATGGCTACACCTTC.

The chain links TRBV19 to TRBJ1-1, with a tentative D call TRBD1 (5 bases). The CDR3 length is 14 residues. V was trimmed by 9 bases and J by 4 bases, leaving 18 bases between them. Germline CDR1 and CDR2: LNHDA and SQIVND (reference sequence). The CDR3 protein is CASSDYDGGTEAFF. Written as DNA, the CDR3 is TGTGCCAGCTCAGACTACGACGGGGGCACTGAAGCTTTCTTT.

The V call is TRBV18, the J call TRBJ2-7, with D perhaps matching TRBD2 (6 bases). The V gene lost 3 bases and the J gene lost 1 base, with 10 bases spanning the gap. CDR1 KGHSH and CDR2 LQKENI come from the germline V gene. The CDR3 is 14 residues long. This CDR3 reads CASSPGGKSYEQYF. CDR3 nucleotide sequence: TGTGCCAGCTCACCGGGAGGCAAATCCTACGAGCAGTACTTC.

V usage is TRBV18 and J usage is TRBJ2-7; D may be TRBD2 (5 bases). The CDR3 is 13 amino acids. The V gene lost 7 bases and the J gene lost 3 bases, with 13 bases spanning the gap. Germline lookup yields CDR1 KGHSH and CDR2 LQKENI. CDR3 nucleotides: TGTGCCAGCTTCCCGAGGGCGTACTACGAGCAGTACTTC. Encoded protein: CASFPRAYYEQYF.

This clone was detected only once. V is TRBV5-6 and J is TRBJ2-3, with TRBD2 matching over 13 bases. The CDR3 contains 16 residues. V shed 3 bases and J 2 bases; nucleotides not matched to a gene: 3. CDR1 and CDR2 (germline): SGHDT, YYEEEE. The CDR3 bases are TGTGCCAGCAGCTGGGGACTAGCGGGAATCACAGATACGCAGTATTTT. Its translation is CASSWGLAGITDTQYF.

In this sample, this clone turned up once. The genes are TRBV6-2 or TRBV6-3 and TRBJ2-2; 7 bases map to TRBD1. The CDR3 spans 15 residues. The junction had 5 bases not matched to a gene; V was cut back by 2 bases and J by 5 bases. Germline loops: CDR1 MNHEY, CDR2 SVGEGT. DNA for the CDR3: TGTGCCAGCAGTTACAACAGGGGTTGGACCGGGGAGCTGTTTTTT. Protein product: CASSYNRGWTGELFF.

This clone was recorded a few times. This chain connects TRBV7-6 to TRBJ1-4; 9 bases are a match to TRBD1. The J segment lost 7 bases and the V segment lost 0 bases, leaving 3 bases of the junction unmatched. The CDR3 is made up of 15 amino acids. CDR1 and CDR2 (germline): SGHVS, FNYEAQ. In nucleotides, the CDR3 is TGTGCCAGCAGCTTAGCGAGGACAGGGGCTGAAAAACTGTTTTTT. Translating it yields CASSLARTGAEKLFF.

The chain links TRBV9 to TRBJ1-1, with TRBD1 matching over 9 bases. The germline V gene encodes CDR1 SGDLS and CDR2 YYNGEE. Trimming took 4 bases from V and 1 from J; bases not matched to a gene: 8. The CDR3 is 16 residues long. The CDR3 nucleotides read TGTGCCAGCAGCCCGCGCAGACAGGGGGGGAACACTGAAGCTTTCTTT. This gives the protein CASSPRRQGGNTEAFF.

The table lists this clone with a few counts. This chain uses TRBV11-1 with TRBJ1-1; 7 nucleotides agree with TRBD1. Germline CDR1 SGHAT, CDR2 FQDESV (reference sequence). V was clipped by 5 bases and J by 2 bases; unmatched bases: 8. The CDR3 length is 15 residues. The CDR3 sequence is CASSPGTVRNTEAFF. For the CDR3, the DNA is TGTGCCAGCAGCCCCGGGACAGTGCGTAACACTGAAGCTTTCTTT.